Shown below are 11 T cell receptor beta chains from a single sample sequenced in a study of blood T cell repertoires in COVID-19. The repertoire was sequenced with immunoSEQ multiplex PCR; TCRdb's copy has only in-frame clones and lacks some. The data show roughly 140,000 clones, with roughly 84% seen just once and less than 10% held by the top ten. Sequencing was carried out using peripheral blood. The receptors come from a woman aged 60-70 years with COVID-19, enrolled during active disease.

This chain joins TRBV6-5 and TRBJ1-1; D not resolved. The germline CDR1 and CDR2 sequences are MNHEY and SVGAGI. Trimming pared 7 bases from V and 1 base from J, leaving 10 bases between. The CDR3 loop spans 13 amino acids. Here the CDR3 DNA reads TGTGCCAGCAATCCCAGGCAGAACACTGAAGCTTTCTTT. This translates into CASNPRQNTEAFF.

CDR3 DNA: TGTGCCAGCACCTCTACAGGGTTGGGCAATCAGCCCCAGCATTTT. Protein product: CASTSTGLGNQPQHF. The chain employs TRBV6-5 and TRBJ1-5; tentatively, D is TRBD1 (6 bases). Germline V gene lookup returns CDR1 MNHEY and CDR2 SVGAGI. V was trimmed by 7 bases and J by 2 bases, leaving 15 bases between them. CDR3 length: 15 residues.

The V gene is TRBV30, the J gene TRBJ1-1, with TRBD1 matching over 10 bases. The CDR3 extends over 13 amino acids. The germline V gene encodes CDR1 GTSNPN and CDR2 SVGIG (reference sequence). V was clipped by 3 bases and J by 4 bases; unmatched bases: 2. In nucleotides, the CDR3 is TGTGCCTGGAGCTGGGACAGGGGCACTGAAGCTTTCTTT. Its protein product is CAWSWDRGTEAFF.

This chain uses TRBV27 with TRBJ2-7; the match to TRBD2 covers 10 bases. After removal of 6 bases from V and 4 bases from J, the junction contained 6 bases not matched to a gene. Germline lookup yields CDR1 MNHEY and CDR2 SMNVEV (reference sequence). The CDR3 runs to 14 residues. The CDR3 reads CASSRSSGSYEQYF. In DNA, the CDR3 is TGTGCCAGCAGCAGATCTAGCGGGAGTTACGAGCAGTACTTC.

The DNA for the CDR3 is TGCGCCAGCAGACAAGACTATGGCTACACCTTC. The encoded protein is CASRQDYGYTF. This rearrangement joins TRBV10-2 to TRBJ1-2; D not certain. The CDR3 consists of 11 residues. Germline-derived CDR1 and CDR2 are WSHSY and SAAADI. Between the trimmed V and J ends, which lost 6 bases and 3 bases, there was a span of 5 bases.

This clone was found once. The CDR3 region is CAISSRGDSNQPQHF. The CDR3 DNA follows: TGTGCCATCAGTTCCAGGGGGGATAGCAATCAGCCCCAGCATTTT. This chain connects TRBV10-3 to TRBJ1-5, with 7 bases that match TRBD1. This CDR3 comprises 15 residues. V lost 5 bases to trimming and J lost 0 bases; unmatched junction nucleotides: 4. Germline CDR1 ENHRY, CDR2 SYGVKD.

This chain connects TRBV6-6 to TRBJ1-2; D may be TRBD1 (5 bases). The germline V and J ends were trimmed by 7 bases and 5 bases, with 17 bases remaining between them. The CDR3 is 14 amino acids. From germline, CDR1 is MNHNY and CDR2 SVGAGI (reference sequence). The chain's CDR3 is CASTTDRPTYGYTF. The CDR3, as DNA: TGTGCCAGCACCACTGACAGACCTACTTATGGCTACACCTTC.

As concerns this clone: Different DNA sequences within this sample yield the same CDR3. V gene TRBV6-1 combines with J gene TRBJ1-5, with 7 positions matching TRBD1. The germline CDR1 and CDR2 sequences are MNHNS and SASEGT. After removal of 3 bases from V and 2 bases from J, the junction contained 4 bases not matched to a gene. The CDR3 totals 15 residues. The CDR3 reads CASSESQGGNQPQHF. CDR3 DNA sequence: TGTGCCAGCAGTGAGTCCCAGGGGGGCAATCAGCCCCAGCATTTT.

CDR3 sequence: CAWSSDRVETQYF. CDR3 in DNA: TGTGCCTGGAGTTCGGACAGGGTAGAGACCCAGTACTTC. The V and J genes are TRBV30 and TRBJ2-5, with 8 bases that match TRBD1. The CDR3 consists of 13 residues. CDR1 is GTSNPN and CDR2 is SVGIG in the germline V gene (reference sequence). V dropped 2 bases and J dropped 4; count of bases not matched to a gene: 3.

This clone was observed a handful of times. The CDR3 is CASSRQGAAGELFF. The CDR3 region has the DNA TGTGCCAGCAGCCGACAGGGGGCGGCCGGGGAGCTGTTTTTT. J is TRBJ2-2 and V is TRBV6-2 or TRBV6-3, with 10 nucleotides matching TRBD1. V lost 6 bases, J lost 6 bases, and 4 bases stayed unmatched. Germline CDR1 MNHEY, CDR2 SVGEGT. The CDR3 totals 14 residues.

This chain uses TRBV3-1 (or the pseudogene TRBV3-2) with TRBJ2-2, with 7 bases identical to TRBD1. The CDR3 contains 17 residues. The germline V gene encodes CDR1 LGHDT and CDR2 YNNKEL (reference sequence). Trimming removed 5 bases from V and 4 bases from J; junction bases left unmatched: 13. Here the CDR3 reads CASSSTSGGSSTGELFF. As DNA, the CDR3 is TGTGCCAGCAGCTCGACTTCAGGGGGATCTAGCACCGGGGAGCTGTTTTTT.